Below are 12 T cell receptor beta chains sequenced from a single sample in a study of blood T cell repertoires in COVID-19. Assay: immunoSEQ multiplex PCR; the TCRdb copy retains only in-frame clones and omits some. The table lists roughly 200,000 clones, about 84% of them singletons, with roughly 20% in the top ten. Sequenced sample: peripheral blood. The receptors originated from a person aged 65 to 79 with COVID-19, enrolled during active disease.

The chain recombines TRBV10-3 with TRBJ2-7; 11 bases map to TRBD1. V lost 3 bases to trimming and J lost 0 bases; unmatched junction nucleotides: 4. This CDR3 has 16 residues. CDR1 is ENHRY, CDR2 SYGVKD, per germline. CDR3 DNA sequence: TGTGCCATCAGTGACCCAGGGACAGGGGGCTCCTACGAGCAGTACTTC. As protein: CAISDPGTGGSYEQYF.

This clone was seen a handful of times. The rearrangement uses TRBV7-2 and TRBJ2-1, with 8 bases aligning to TRBD1. After removal of 3 bases from V and 8 bases from J, the junction contained 6 bases not matched to a gene. Germline V gives CDR1 SGHTA, CDR2 FQGNSA. The length of the CDR3 is 14 residues. CDR3 in DNA: TGTGCCAGCAGCTTCCAGGGGGCGTCGTATGAGCAGTTCTTC. This encodes CASSFQGASYEQFF.

V usage is TRBV29-1 and J usage is TRBJ2-5; D possibly corresponds to TRBD1 (7 bases). Germline CDR1 SQVTM, CDR2 ANQGSEA. V lost 6 bases, J lost 1 base, and 15 bases lay in between. The CDR3 sequence is 14 residues long. This chain's CDR3 is CSVRSGGGQETQYF. CDR3 sequence (DNA): TGCAGCGTCCGATCAGGGGGAGGCCAAGAGACCCAGTACTTC.

The chain has TRBV4-3 and TRBJ2-5; possibly TRBD1 for D (6 bases). The germline gives CDR1 LGHNA, CDR2 YSLEER. Trimming removed 1 base at V and 0 bases at J, with 12 bases between. The CDR3 covers 16 residues. CDR3 coding DNA: TGCGCCAGCAGCCAAGGGGGGCAGCGGTACCAAGAGACCCAGTACTTC. Residues: CASSQGGQRYQETQYF.

The chain uses TRBV6-1 and TRBJ2-3, with no clear D. In germline, CDR1 is MNHNS, CDR2 SASEGT. Trimming pared 3 bases from V and 2 bases from J, leaving 12 bases between. The CDR3 is 15 amino acids. CDR3 DNA sequence: TGTGCCAGCAGTGATGGAGCAGAGATCACAGATACGCAGTATTTT. It specifies CASSDGAEITDTQYF.

This chain connects TRBV18 to TRBJ1-1; no clear D gene. CDR3 size: 16 residues. Germline V CDR1 and CDR2: KGHSH, LQKENI. V was trimmed by 5 bases and J by 3 bases, leaving 19 bases between them. The DNA for the CDR3 is TGTGCCAGCTCATCGTGGGCGAGCCCACCCTACACTGAAGCTTTCTTT. Its protein product is CASSSWASPPYTEAFF. Looking up the rest from reference TRBV18 and TRBJ1-1 gives the full variable domain: NAGVMQNPRHLVRRRGQEARLRCSPMKGHSHVYWYRQLPEEGLKFMVYLQKENIIDESGMPKERFSAEFPKEGPSILRIQQVVRGDSAAYFCASSSWASPPYTEAFFGQGTRLTVV.

This clone appeared a few times. V is TRBV7-2 and J is TRBJ1-5, with 7 nucleotides matching TRBD1. With 5 bases clipped from V and 1 base from J, the junction kept 8 bases outside the gene matches. Germline CDR1 and CDR2: SGHTA and FQGNSA. The CDR3 has 16 amino acids. CDR3 sequence (DNA): TGTGCCAGCAGCACAGACAGGGATCGGAGCAATCAGCCCCAGCATTTT. Its translation: CASSTDRDRSNQPQHF.

The rearrangement links TRBV6-2 or TRBV6-3 to TRBJ2-2; no clear D gene. CDR1 and CDR2 (germline): MNHEY, SVGEGT. This CDR3 has 15 residues. The V and J ends lost 0 bases and 4 bases respectively, with 9 bases between them. CDR3 in amino acids: CASSYSSLGTGELFF. The CDR3 DNA reads as TGTGCCAGCAGTTACTCCTCGCTAGGCACCGGGGAGCTGTTTTTT.

This chain joins TRBV19 and TRBJ2-7; D is possibly TRBD2 (5 bases). This CDR3 is built from 16 residues. V lost 5 bases to trimming and J lost 0 bases, with 17 bases between them. In germline, CDR1 is LNHDA, CDR2 SQIVND (reference sequence). Here the CDR3 DNA reads TGTGCCAGTAGTGTCGCTCCGGGATGGAGCTCCTACGAGCAGTACTTC. Its protein product is CASSVAPGWSSYEQYF.

This rearrangement joins TRBV28 to TRBJ1-1, with TRBD1 identical over 12 bases. V dropped 5 bases and J dropped 5; count of bases not matched to a gene: 9. In germline, CDR1 is MDHEN, CDR2 SYDVKM. CDR3 length equals 16 residues. As DNA, the CDR3 is TGTGCCAGCAGTCTGGACGGGACAGGGGGCAGAACTGAAGCTTTCTTT. Its translation is CASSLDGTGGRTEAFF.

DNA for the CDR3: TGTGCCAGCAGCAAAGACATCAGGGGGCGAGTCAATCAGCCCCAGCATTTT. Protein product: CASSKDIRGRVNQPQHF. The chain couples TRBV21-1 to TRBJ1-5; TRBD1, the table's D call, was not compared with the DNA. TRBV21-1 is shown as a pseudogene. The CDR3 contains 17 residues.

The V gene is TRBV5-1, the J gene TRBJ1-6, with 9 bases fitting TRBD1. The CDR3 has 16 residues. Germline V gives CDR1 SGHRS, CDR2 YFSETQ. Trimming cost V 4 bases and J 10 bases; bases outside gene matches: 12. The CDR3 nucleotides read TGCGCCAGCAGCCTAGGACAGGGGTTGGTTTCCTCACCCCTCCACTTT. This translates into CASSLGQGLVSSPLHF.